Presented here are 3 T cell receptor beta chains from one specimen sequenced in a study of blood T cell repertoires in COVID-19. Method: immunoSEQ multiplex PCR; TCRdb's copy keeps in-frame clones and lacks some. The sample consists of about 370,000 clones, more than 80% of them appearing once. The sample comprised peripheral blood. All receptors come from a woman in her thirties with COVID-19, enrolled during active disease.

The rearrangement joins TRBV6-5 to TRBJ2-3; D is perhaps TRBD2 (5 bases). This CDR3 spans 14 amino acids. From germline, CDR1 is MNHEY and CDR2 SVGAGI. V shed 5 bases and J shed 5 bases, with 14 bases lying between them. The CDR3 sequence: CASSPVGDGDTQYF. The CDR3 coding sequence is TGTGCCAGCAGTCCCGTCGGGGATGGAGATACGCAGTATTTT.

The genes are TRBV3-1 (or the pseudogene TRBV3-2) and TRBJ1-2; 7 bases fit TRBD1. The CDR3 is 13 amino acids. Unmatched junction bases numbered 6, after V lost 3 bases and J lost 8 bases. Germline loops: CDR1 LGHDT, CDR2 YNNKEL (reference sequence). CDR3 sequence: CASSHGTARGYTF. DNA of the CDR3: TGTGCCAGCAGCCACGGGACAGCGCGGGGCTACACCTTC.

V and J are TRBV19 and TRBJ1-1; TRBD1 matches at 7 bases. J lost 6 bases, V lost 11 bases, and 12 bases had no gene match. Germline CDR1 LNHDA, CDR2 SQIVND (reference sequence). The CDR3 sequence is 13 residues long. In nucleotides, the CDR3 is TGTGCCGCGAGGACAGGTGGGGTGCCTGAAGCTTTCTTT. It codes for CAARTGGVPEAFF.